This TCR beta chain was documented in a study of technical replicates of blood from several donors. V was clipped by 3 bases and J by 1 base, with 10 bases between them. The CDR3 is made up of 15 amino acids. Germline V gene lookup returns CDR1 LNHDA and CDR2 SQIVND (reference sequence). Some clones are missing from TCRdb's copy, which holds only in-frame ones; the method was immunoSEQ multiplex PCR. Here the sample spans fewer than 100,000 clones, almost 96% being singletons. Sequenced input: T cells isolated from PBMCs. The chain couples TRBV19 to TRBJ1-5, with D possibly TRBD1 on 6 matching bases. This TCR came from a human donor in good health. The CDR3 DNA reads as TGTGCCAGTAGTATTGTGACAGGCAGCAATCAGCCCCAGCATTTT. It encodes CASSIVTGSNQPQHF.